This T cell receptor beta chain is drawn from a study of blood T cells in healthy people across ages. General observations from the study: Long-lived donors had more naive CD4+ cells and higher diversity than aged donors. With age, beta diversity per million T cells declined roughly linearly, significantly by 40.

A second PCR of about 6 to 11 cycles used a sample-barcoded 5' primer and a J-beta primer mix. One entry per CDR3 protein, called by TCRdb with MiXCR from the 5' RACE reads. The profile shows roughly 1.6 million distinct CDR3 sequences, roughly 30% of them singletons. To note about this clonotype: Its antigen is unknown.

Source material: blood. This clonotype was obtained from a woman in her 30s in good health.

CDR3 residues: CASSVDLGSVYEQYF. The CDR3 region has the DNA TGTGCCAGCAGCGTAGACCTCGGGAGCGTCTACGAGCAGTACTTC. V is TRBV9 and J is TRBJ2-7; D perhaps matches TRBD2 (6 bases). The CDR3 totals 15 residues. The germline V and J ends were trimmed by 0 bases and 3 bases, with 13 bases remaining between them. Germline CDR1 SGDLS, CDR2 YYNGEE.